This entry features one T cell receptor beta chain sequence. Its antigen is not known. The data were obtained in a study of cytomegalovirus exposure and HLA in healthy donors. Study overall: A subsequent analysis stated that the 95 to 150 validation repertoires were run on the same platform as the 600 to 750 first-cohort repertoires. Study-wide results and limits: Most TCR sequences were uncommon, yet certain public TCRs appeared in many donors. There were a few CMV-associated chains whose specificity for CMV antigens was confirmed in vitro.

The CDR3 runs 14 residues. The V end lost 2 bases, the J end lost 6 bases, and 10 bases lay between the germline ends. Germline V CDR1 and CDR2: MNHNS, SASEGT. Sequencing used immunoSEQ multiplex PCR; TCRdb keeps in-frame clones, though not all of them. The repertoire holds 100,000 to 120,000 clones, with about 85% as singletons. Sequenced input: PBMCs. The clonotype was recovered from a woman aged 18-29 years in good health and CMV-seronegative. V gene TRBV6-1 combines with J gene TRBJ2-2, with D tentatively TRBD1 (5 bases). The CDR3 loop is CASSESGRAGELFF. In DNA, the CDR3 is TGTGCCAGCAGTGAATCAGGGCGAGCCGGGGAGCTGTTTTTT.